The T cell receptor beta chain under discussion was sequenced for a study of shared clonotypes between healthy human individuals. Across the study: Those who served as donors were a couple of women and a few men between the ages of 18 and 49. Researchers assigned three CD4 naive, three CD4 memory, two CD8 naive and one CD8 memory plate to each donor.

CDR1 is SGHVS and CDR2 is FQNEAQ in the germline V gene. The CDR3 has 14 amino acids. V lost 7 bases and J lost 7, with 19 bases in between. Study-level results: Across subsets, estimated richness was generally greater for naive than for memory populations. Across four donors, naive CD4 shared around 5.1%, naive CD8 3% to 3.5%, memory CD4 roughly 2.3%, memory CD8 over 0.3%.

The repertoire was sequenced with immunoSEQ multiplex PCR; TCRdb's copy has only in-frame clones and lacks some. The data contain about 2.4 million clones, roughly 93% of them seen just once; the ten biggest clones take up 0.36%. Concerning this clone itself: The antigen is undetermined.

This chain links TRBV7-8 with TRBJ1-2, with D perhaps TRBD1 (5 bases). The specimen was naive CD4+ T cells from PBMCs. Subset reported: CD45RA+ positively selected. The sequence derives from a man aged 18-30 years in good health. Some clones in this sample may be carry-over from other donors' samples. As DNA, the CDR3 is TGTGCCAGCATCCCGTGGGGGGTCCTTAGTGGCTACACCTTC. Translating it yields CASIPWGVLSGYTF.